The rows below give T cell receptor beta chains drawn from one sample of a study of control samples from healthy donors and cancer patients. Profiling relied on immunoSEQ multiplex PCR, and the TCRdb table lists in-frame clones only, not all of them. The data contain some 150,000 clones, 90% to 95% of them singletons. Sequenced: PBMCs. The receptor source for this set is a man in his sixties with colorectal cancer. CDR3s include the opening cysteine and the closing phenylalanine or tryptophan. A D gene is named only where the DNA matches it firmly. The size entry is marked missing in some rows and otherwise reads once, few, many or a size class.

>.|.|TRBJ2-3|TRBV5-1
TGCGCCAGCAGCTTAAGTTCAGATACGCAGTATTTT
CASSLSSDTQYF
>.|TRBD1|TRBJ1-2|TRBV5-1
TGCGCCAGCAGCCCGGACAGGGCTGGAGGTGGCTACACCTTC
CASSPDRAGGGYTF
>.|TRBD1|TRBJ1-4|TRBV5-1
TGCGCCAGCAGCTCCGGGACAGGGGATGAAAAACTGTTTTTT
CASSSGTGDEKLFF
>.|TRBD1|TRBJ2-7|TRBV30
TGTGCCTGGAGTGTATGGACAGGGGATACCTACGAGCAGTACTTC
CAWSVWTGDTYEQYF
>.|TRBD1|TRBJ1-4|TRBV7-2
TGTGCCAGCAGCTTACTGGGACAGGGGTGGGCTAATGAAAAACTGTTTTTT
CASSLLGQGWANEKLFF
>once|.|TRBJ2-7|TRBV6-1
TGTGCCAGCAGTGAATTCTACGAGCAGTACTTC
CASSEFYEQYF
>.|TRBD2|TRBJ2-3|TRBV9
TGTGCCAGCAGCGTGGGCGGGAGGACAGTCACAGATACGCAGTATTTT
CASSVGGRTVTDTQYF
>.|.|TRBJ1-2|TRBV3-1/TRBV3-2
TGTGCCAGCAGCCAAGACCCCCTACAGAACTATGGCTACACCTTC
CASSQDPLQNYGYTF
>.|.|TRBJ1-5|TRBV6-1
TGTGCCAGCAGTGAAATTCCAGATCAGCCCCAGCATTTT
CASSEIPDQPQHF
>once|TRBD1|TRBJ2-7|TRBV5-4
TGTGCCAGCAGCCGTCCGGGACAGGGTACCTACGAGCAGTACTTC
CASSRPGQGTYEQYF
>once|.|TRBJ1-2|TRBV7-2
TGTGCCAGCAGCTTACCTGGGAGGGGGGAGCGAACTAACTATGGCTACACCTTC
CASSLPGRGERTNYGYTF
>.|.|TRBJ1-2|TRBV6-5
TGTGCCAGCAGGATTAACTATGGCTACACCTTC
CASRINYGYTF
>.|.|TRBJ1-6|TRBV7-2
TGTGCCAGCAGTCGCGGCCAGGACATCGATAATTCACCCCTCCACTTT
CASSRGQDIDNSPLHF
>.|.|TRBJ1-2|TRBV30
TGTGCCTGGAGTTTGGGGGGGCTCTATGGCTACACCTTC
CAWSLGGLYGYTF
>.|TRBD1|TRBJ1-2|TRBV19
TGTGCCAGTAGGGACAGGGGGCAAAACTATGGCTACACCTTC
CASRDRGQNYGYTF
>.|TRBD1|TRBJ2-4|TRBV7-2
TGTGCCAGCAGCTCGAGACAGGGGAATCTGAACATTCAGTACTTC
CASSSRQGNLNIQYF
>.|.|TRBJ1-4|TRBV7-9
TGTGCCAGCAGCTTATGGGGGGGAGGCCTCGGTGAAAAACTGTTTTTT
CASSLWGGGLGEKLFF
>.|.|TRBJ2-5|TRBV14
TGTGCCAGCAGCCAAGTAACAGCAGAGACCCAGTACTTC
CASSQVTAETQYF
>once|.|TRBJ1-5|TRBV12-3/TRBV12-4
TGTGCCAGCAGAAAAGACGGCAATCAGCCCCAGCATTTT
CASRKDGNQPQHF
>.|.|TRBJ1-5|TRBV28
TGTGCCAGCAGTTTAAGAGGGTCCAATCAGCCCCAGCATTTT
CASSLRGSNQPQHF
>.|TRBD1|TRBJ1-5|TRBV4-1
TGCGCCAGCAGCTCCTGGACAGGGAAAAGCAATCAGCCCCAGCATTTT
CASSSWTGKSNQPQHF
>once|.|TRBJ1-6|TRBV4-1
TGCGCCAGCAGCCAAGCGGAGACAGGCCCTAATTCACCCCTCCACTTT
CASSQAETGPNSPLHF
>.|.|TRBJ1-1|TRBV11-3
TGTGCCAGCAGCTTAGGGGGGAACACTGAAGCTTTCTTT
CASSLGGNTEAFF
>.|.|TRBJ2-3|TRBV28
TGTGCCAGCAGTTTCGCAGGGCCAAGCTCCGATACGCAGTATTTT
CASSFAGPSSDTQYF
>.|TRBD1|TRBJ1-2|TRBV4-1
TGCGCCAGCAGCGAGGGGGCCTCCTATGGCTACACCTTC
CASSEGASYGYTF
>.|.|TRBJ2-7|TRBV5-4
TGTGCCAGCAGCTTGGCCGGATCCTACGAGCAGTACTTC
CASSLAGSYEQYF
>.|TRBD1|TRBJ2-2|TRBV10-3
TGTGCCACGAGAAGACAGGGGATCCCCGGGGAGCTGTTTTTT
CATRRQGIPGELFF
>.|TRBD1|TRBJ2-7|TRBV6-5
TGTGCCAGCAGTTACTCGACAGGGGTGGGCTACGAGCAGTACTTC
CASSYSTGVGYEQYF
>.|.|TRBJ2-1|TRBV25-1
TGTGCCAGCAGTGAGGCGACGGGGAAAACCTACAATGAGCAGTTCTTC
CASSEATGKTYNEQFF
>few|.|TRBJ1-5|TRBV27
TGTGCCAGCAGTCCCGAGAGGGGCCGGGGGATTGGGAATCAGCCCCAGCATTTT
CASSPERGRGIGNQPQHF
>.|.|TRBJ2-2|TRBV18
TGTGCCAGCTCTCCAGGAGGGCTGAACACCGGGGAGCTGTTTTTT
CASSPGGLNTGELFF
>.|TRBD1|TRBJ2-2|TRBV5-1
TGCGCCAGCAGCTTGATGGGACAGGGGTCGGGAAGCGGGGAGCTGTTTTTT
CASSLMGQGSGSGELFF
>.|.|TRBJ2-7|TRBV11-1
TGTGCCAGCAGCCTACTTGGGTCCCACTCCTACGAGCAGTACTTC
CASSLLGSHSYEQYF
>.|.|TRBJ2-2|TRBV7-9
TGTGCCAGCAGCACCCCCTTTGGTACCGGGGAGCTGTTTTTT
CASSTPFGTGELFF
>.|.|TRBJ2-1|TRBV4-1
TGCGCCAGCACTCCGACGGAGGGGACCTACAATGAGCAGTTCTTC
CASTPTEGTYNEQFF
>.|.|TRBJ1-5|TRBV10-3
TGTGCCACCCAGGAGGGGGAGGTTAGCAATCAGCCCCAGCATTTT
CATQEGEVSNQPQHF
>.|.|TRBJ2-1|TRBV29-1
TGCAGCGTTCGTGCGCGGAGCTCCTACAATGAGCAGTTCTTC
CSVRARSSYNEQFF
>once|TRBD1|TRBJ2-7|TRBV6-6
TGTGCCAGCAGTTCCAATGACAGGGGTAGGCACGAGCAGTACTTC
CASSSNDRGRHEQYF
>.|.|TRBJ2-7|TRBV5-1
TGCGCCAGCAGCTTGGAGGGCAGGGGCTACGAGCAGTACTTC
CASSLEGRGYEQYF
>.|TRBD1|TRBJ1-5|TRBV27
TGTGCCAGCAGGGGAGGGACAGGGGGCTCCCAGCCCCAGCATTTT
CASRGGTGGSQPQHF
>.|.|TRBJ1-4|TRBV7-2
TGTGCCAGCAGCTTAGTCGGGAATGAAAAACTGTTTTTT
CASSLVGNEKLFF
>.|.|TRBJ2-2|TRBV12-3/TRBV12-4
TGTGCCAGCAGCCCCCAGGCGGTCGGGGAGCTGTTTTTT
CASSPQAVGELFF
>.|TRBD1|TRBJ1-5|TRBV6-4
TGTGCCAGCAGCGCCACAGGGGGCAGTCAGCCCCAGCATTTT
CASSATGGSQPQHF
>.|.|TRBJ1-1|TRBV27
TGTGCCAGCAGTCACCAGGGTCTGAACACTGAAGCTTTCTTT
CASSHQGLNTEAFF
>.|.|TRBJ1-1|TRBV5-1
TGCGCCAGCAGCTTGAATAGGGGTAGGAACACTGAAGCTTTCTTT
CASSLNRGRNTEAFF
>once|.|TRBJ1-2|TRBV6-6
TGTGCCAGCAGTTTGGACAGCGATTATGGCTACACCTTC
CASSLDSDYGYTF
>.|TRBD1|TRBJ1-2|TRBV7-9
TGTGCCAGCAGCCCGGACAGGGGTGAAGCGTACTATGGCTACACCTTC
CASSPDRGEAYYGYTF